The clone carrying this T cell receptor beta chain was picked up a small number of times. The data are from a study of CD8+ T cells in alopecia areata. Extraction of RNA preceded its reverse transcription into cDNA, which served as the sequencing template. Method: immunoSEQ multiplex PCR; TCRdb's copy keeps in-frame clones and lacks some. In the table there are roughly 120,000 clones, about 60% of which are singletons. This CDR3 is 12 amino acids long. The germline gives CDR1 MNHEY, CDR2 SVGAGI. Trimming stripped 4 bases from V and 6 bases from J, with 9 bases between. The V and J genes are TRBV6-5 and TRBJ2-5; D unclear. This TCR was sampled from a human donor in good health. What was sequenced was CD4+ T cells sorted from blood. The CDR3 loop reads CASSSSTQTQYF. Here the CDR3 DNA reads TGTGCCAGCAGTTCCAGCACCCAGACCCAGTACTTC.